A single sample gave rise to the 6 T cell receptor beta chains below, sequenced in a study of T cell changes during pregnancy in multiple sclerosis. Sequencing used immunoSEQ multiplex PCR; TCRdb keeps in-frame clones, though not all of them. The sample holds over 75,000 clones; roughly 92% are singletons and the top ten take over 2%. Sequenced material: peripheral blood, taken in the first trimester of pregnancy. The origin of the receptors is a female donor with multiple sclerosis, enrolled in a pregnancy study.

The chain employs TRBV5-1 and TRBJ2-1, with 12 bases lining up with TRBD2. The germline V gene encodes CDR1 SGHRS and CDR2 YFSETQ. Losses at the gene ends were 5 bases for V and 7 bases for J; bases not matched to a gene: 4. This CDR3 spans 14 amino acids. The CDR3 sequence is CASRRLAGENEQFF. The CDR3 nucleotides are TGCGCCAGCAGGCGACTAGCGGGAGAAAATGAGCAGTTCTTC.

The chain is built from TRBV7-9 and TRBJ2-1; 8 nucleotides align to TRBD2. From germline, CDR1 is SEHNR and CDR2 FQNEAQ (reference sequence). The CDR3 is 15 residues long. V lost 4 bases and J lost 4; bases outside the gene matches: 6. CDR3 loop: CASSSVAGIYNEQFF. In DNA, the CDR3 is TGTGCCAGCAGCTCAGTAGCGGGGATTTACAATGAGCAGTTCTTC. The full variable domain, completed using reference TRBV7-9 and TRBJ2-1, is DTGVSQNPRHKITKRGQNVTFRCDPISEHNRLYWYRQTLGQGPEFLTYFQNEAQLEKSRLLSDRFSAERPKGSFSTLEIQRTEQGDSAMYLCASSSVAGIYNEQFFGPGTRLTVL.

The chain links TRBV9 to TRBJ2-3; TRBD2 aligns across 7 bases. The length of the CDR3 is 16 residues. J gave up 0 bases and V 0 bases, and 4 bases lay outside the gene matches. Germline lookup yields CDR1 SGDLS and CDR2 YYNGEE. The CDR3 nucleotides read TGTGCCAGCAGCGTAGCTCTAGCGGCTAGCACAGATACGCAGTATTTT. It codes for CASSVALAASTDTQYF.

The chain employs TRBV10-2 and TRBJ1-2, with TRBD1 matching over 9 bases. The trim removed 5 bases at V and 1 base at J, leaving 8 bases unmatched. The CDR3 is 16 amino acids. The V gene's germline CDR1 is WSHSY and CDR2 SAAADI. The CDR3 region has the DNA TGCGCCAGCAGTCCAGAAGGGACAGGGAATAACTATGGCTACACCTTC. Translating gives CASSPEGTGNNYGYTF.

This sequence joins TRBV5-6 and TRBJ2-3; D perhaps matches TRBD1 (6 bases). This CDR3 is built from 14 residues. The V gene lost 4 bases and the J gene lost 3 bases, with 12 bases spanning the gap. The germline gives CDR1 SGHDT, CDR2 YYEEEE. This CDR3 reads CASSPADRTDTQYF. In DNA form, the CDR3 reads TGTGCCAGCAGCCCTGCTGACAGGACAGATACGCAGTATTTT. Full variable domain (outside the CDR3, taken from reference TRBV5-6 and TRBJ2-3): DAGVTQSPTHLIKTRGQQVTLRCSPKSGHDTVSWYQQALGQGPQFIFQYYEEEERQRGNFPDRFSGHQFPNYSSELNVNALLLGDSALYLCASSPADRTDTQYFGPGTRLTVL.

The chain is built from TRBV5-4 and TRBJ2-3, with 11 nucleotides matching TRBD2. CDR1 is SGHNT and CDR2 is YYREEE in the germline V gene (reference sequence). V dropped 4 bases and J dropped 4; count of bases not matched to a gene: 14. CDR3 length: 18 amino acids. The CDR3 nucleotides read TGTGCCAGCAGCCCATCCCATACTAGCGGGAGTTGGTCAGATACGCAGTATTTT. Translating gives CASSPSHTSGSWSDTQYF.